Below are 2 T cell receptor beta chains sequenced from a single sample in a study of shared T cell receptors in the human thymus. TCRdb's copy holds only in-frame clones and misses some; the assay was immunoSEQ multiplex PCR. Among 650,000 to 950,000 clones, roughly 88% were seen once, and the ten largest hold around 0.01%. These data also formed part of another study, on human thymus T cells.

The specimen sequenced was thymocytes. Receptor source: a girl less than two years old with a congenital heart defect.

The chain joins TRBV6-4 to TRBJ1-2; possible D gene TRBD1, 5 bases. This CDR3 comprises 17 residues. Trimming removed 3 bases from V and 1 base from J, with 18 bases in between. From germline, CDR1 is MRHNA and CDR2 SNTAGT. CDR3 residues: CASSDSKGQNLNYGYTF. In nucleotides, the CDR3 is TGTGCCAGCAGTGATTCGAAGGGGCAGAACCTTAACTATGGCTACACCTTC.

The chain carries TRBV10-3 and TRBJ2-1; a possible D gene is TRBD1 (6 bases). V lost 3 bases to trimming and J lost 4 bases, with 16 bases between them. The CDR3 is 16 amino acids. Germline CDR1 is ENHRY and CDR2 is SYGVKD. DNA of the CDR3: TGTGCCATCAGTGAATTCCGAACGGACAGTTACAATGAGCAGTTCTTC. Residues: CAISEFRTDSYNEQFF.